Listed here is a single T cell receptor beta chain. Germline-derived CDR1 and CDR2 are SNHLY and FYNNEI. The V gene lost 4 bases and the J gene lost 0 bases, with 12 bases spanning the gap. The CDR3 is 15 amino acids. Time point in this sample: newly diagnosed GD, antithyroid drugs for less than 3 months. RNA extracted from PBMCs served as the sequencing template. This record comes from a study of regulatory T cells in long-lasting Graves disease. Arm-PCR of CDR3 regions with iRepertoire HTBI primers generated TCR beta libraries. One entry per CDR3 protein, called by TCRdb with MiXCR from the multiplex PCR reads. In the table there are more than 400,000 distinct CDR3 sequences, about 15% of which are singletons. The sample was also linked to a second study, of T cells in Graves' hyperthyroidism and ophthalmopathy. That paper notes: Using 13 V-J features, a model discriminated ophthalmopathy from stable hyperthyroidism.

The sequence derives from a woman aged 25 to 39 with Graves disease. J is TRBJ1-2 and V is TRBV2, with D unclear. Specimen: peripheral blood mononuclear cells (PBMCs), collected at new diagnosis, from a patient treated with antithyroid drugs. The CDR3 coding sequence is TGTGCCAGCAGTGGGGAGGGCGCCACTAACTATGGCTACACCTTC. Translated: CASSGEGATNYGYTF.